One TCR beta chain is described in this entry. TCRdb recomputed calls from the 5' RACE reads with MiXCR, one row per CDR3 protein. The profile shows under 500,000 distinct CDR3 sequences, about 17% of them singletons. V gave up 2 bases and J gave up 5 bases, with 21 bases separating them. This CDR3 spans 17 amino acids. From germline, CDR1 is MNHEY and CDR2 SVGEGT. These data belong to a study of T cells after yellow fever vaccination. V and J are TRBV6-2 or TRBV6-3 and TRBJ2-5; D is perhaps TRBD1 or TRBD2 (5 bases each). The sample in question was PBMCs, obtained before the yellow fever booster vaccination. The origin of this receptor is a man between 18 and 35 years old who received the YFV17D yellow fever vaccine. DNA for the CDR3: TGTGCCAGCAGTTACGACGGGACGGCGTGGAGGATGGAGACCCAGTACTTC. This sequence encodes CASSYDGTAWRMETQYF.